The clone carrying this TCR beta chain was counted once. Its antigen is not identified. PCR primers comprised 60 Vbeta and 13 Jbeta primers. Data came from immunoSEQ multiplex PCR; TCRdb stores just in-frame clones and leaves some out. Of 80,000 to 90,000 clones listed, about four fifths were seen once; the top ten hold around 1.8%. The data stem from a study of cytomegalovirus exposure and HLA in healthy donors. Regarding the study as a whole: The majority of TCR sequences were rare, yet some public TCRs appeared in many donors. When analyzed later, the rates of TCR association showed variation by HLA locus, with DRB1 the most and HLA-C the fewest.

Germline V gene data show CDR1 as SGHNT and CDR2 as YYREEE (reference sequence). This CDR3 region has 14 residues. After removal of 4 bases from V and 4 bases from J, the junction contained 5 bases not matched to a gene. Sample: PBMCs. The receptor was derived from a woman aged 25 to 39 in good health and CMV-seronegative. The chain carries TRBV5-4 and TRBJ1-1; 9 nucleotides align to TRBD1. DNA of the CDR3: TGTGCCAGCAGCGAAAACAGGGGGCTCACTGAAGCTTTCTTT. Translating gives CASSENRGLTEAFF.